One and the same sample provided the 16 T cell receptor beta chains below, sequenced in a study of beta chain features in type 1 diabetes (dated by TCRdb to between 2018 and 2020). Which antigens these TCRs recognize remains unknown. Overall study outcomes, separate from this receptor: In all four CD4+ subsets, TCRB CDR3 length was moderately but significantly shorter in type 1 diabetes patients.

The method was the immunoSEQ multiplex PCR assay. All of the isolated RNA was reverse transcribed with the High Capacity cDNA Reverse Transcription Kit, so expressed TCRB transcripts were sequenced. TCRdb limited this immuneACCESS table to in-frame rearrangements with V and J called. A share of clones is missing; checked studies link under half to unresolved V genes, and the rest is unexplained. In all, the sample holds hundreds of thousands of clones, and more than 13% of those were seen once. Of the sample, nearly 0.04% is held by the ten largest clones. The sequenced sample consisted of naive CD4+ T cells from blood. The cell subset or site label, read with the paper, signifies: true naive CD4+ T cells. The origin of the receptors is a man between 18 and 35 years old with type 1 diabetes.

There are a few counts of this clone. The V and J genes are TRBV20-1 and TRBJ1-4; the D is unclear. Between the trimmed V and J ends, which lost 7 bases and 5 bases, there was a span of 8 bases. CDR1 is DFQATT, CDR2 SNEGSKA, per germline (reference sequence). This CDR3 comprises 11 residues. DNA of the CDR3: TGCAGTGGGCCAGAAAATGAAAAACTGTTTTTT. Its protein is CSGPENEKLFF.

A few counts support this clone. This chain links TRBV10-3 with TRBJ2-1; 7 bases agree with TRBD2. The CDR3 sequence is 17 residues long. Germline V gene data show CDR1 as ENHRY and CDR2 as SYGVKD. V was pared by 5 bases and J by 0 bases, with 10 bases of the junction left unmatched. The CDR3, as DNA: TGTGCCATCAGTTCCCCTAGCGGAGGGAGCTCCTACAATGAGCAGTTCTTC. This codes for CAISSPSGGSSYNEQFF.

This clone was counted between two and nine times. V and J are TRBV29-1 and TRBJ2-3; D is unresolved. The CDR3 is 13 residues long. Germline V gene lookup returns CDR1 SQVTM and CDR2 ANQGSEA. The ends were cut back, 3 bases at V and 4 bases at J, with 11 bases in the middle. This CDR3 is CSVDGRSSDTQYF. The CDR3 nucleotides are TGCAGCGTTGACGGTCGTTCGTCAGATACGCAGTATTTT.

This clone was observed a handful of times. The chain has TRBV2 and TRBJ1-4, with D hard to call. Per the germline V gene, CDR1 is SNHLY and CDR2 is FYNNEI. The CDR3 has 15 amino acids. V was pared by 4 bases and J by 3 bases, with 12 bases between. CDR3 in DNA: TGTGCCAGCAGTGTATCGGACCGACCTAATGAAAAACTGTTTTTT. As protein: CASSVSDRPNEKLFF.

V is TRBV6-1 and J is TRBJ1-1; D is uncertain. This CDR3 has 12 residues. Trimming shortened V by 6 bases and J by 0 bases, and 5 bases separated the two germline ends. Germline V gene data show CDR1 as MNHNS and CDR2 as SASEGT. CDR3 bases: TGTGCCAGCAGCAGATTGAACACTGAAGCTTTCTTT. This encodes CASSRLNTEAFF.

The chain is built from TRBV19 and TRBJ1-1; 11 positions agree with TRBD1. Germline V lookup: CDR1 LNHDA, CDR2 SQIVND (reference sequence). The CDR3 contains 14 residues. V shed 10 bases, J shed 3 bases, and the junction held 7 bases outside the gene matches. This CDR3 is CATRDRGLDTEAFF. The CDR3 coding sequence is TGTGCCACCCGGGACAGGGGGTTAGACACTGAAGCTTTCTTT.

Only a few counts were recorded for this clone. The genes are TRBV5-1 and TRBJ2-3; 8 bases are a match to TRBD2. Unmatched junction bases numbered 7, after V lost 7 bases and J lost 6 bases. From germline, CDR1 is SGHRS and CDR2 YFSETQ. The CDR3 totals 13 residues. The CDR3 DNA follows: TGCGCCAGCGCCTGGCGGGGGGACGATACGCAGTATTTT. Translation: CASAWRGDDTQYF.

In its sample, this clone was seen a few times. The chain links TRBV29-1 to TRBJ1-1; D call uncertain. Per the germline V gene, CDR1 is SQVTM and CDR2 is ANQGSEA. The CDR3 extends over 11 amino acids. The V gene lost 0 bases and the J gene lost 8 bases, with 7 bases spanning the gap. CDR3 sequence (DNA): TGCAGCGTTGAAGAGAAAGCCGAAGCTTTCTTT. As protein: CSVEEKAEAFF.

In this sample, this clone turned up a few times. The CDR3 protein is CASSPMNTEAFF. The CDR3 DNA follows: TGTGCCAGCTCACCAATGAACACTGAAGCTTTCTTT. The genes are TRBV18 and TRBJ1-1; no definite D call. The CDR3 totals 12 residues. Germline-derived CDR1 and CDR2 are KGHSH and LQKENI. The V end lost 2 bases, the J end lost 0 bases, and 1 base lay between the germline ends.

The gene calls are TRBV5-1 and TRBJ1-5; D is unresolved. CDR1 and CDR2 (germline): SGHRS, YFSETQ. The CDR3 has 13 amino acids. Trimming shortened V by 2 bases and J by 4 bases, and 7 bases separated the two germline ends. The CDR3 is CASSFDSNQPQHF. For the CDR3, the DNA is TGCGCCAGCAGCTTCGATTCAAATCAGCCCCAGCATTTT.

CDR3 DNA sequence: TGTGCCAGCAGCCAACACGGCCCCAATCAGCCCCAGCATTTT. This translates into CASSQHGPNQPQHF. The V gene is TRBV6-5, the J gene TRBJ1-5; D gene uncertain. CDR3 length equals 14 residues. Germline assignment: CDR1 MNHEY and CDR2 SVGAGI. The germline V and J ends were trimmed by 6 bases and 3 bases, with 12 bases remaining between them.

A few counts support this clone. The chain employs TRBV19 and TRBJ1-6, with TRBD1 as a possible D gene (6 bases). The CDR3 covers 15 residues. CDR1 and CDR2 (germline): LNHDA, SQIVND (reference sequence). With 4 bases removed from V and 7 bases from J, the gap between germline ends came to 14 bases. The CDR3 here is CASSTRTALNSPLHF. CDR3 DNA: TGTGCCAGTAGTACCCGGACAGCCCTGAATTCACCCCTCCACTTT.

This clone has a handful of counts. The genes are TRBV4-3 and TRBJ2-3; the match to TRBD2 covers 7 bases. Germline CDR1 is LGHNA and CDR2 is YSLEER. V shed 1 base, J shed 3 bases, and the junction held 1 base outside the gene matches. CDR3 length: 14 residues. For the CDR3, the DNA is TGCGCCAGCAGCCAAGGCGGGGGAACAGATACGCAGTATTTT. As protein: CASSQGGGTDTQYF.

This clone was seen more than once but under ten times. One end of the junction is discordant with germline, which a read error may explain. The rearrangement joins TRBV7-7 to TRBJ2-5, with 9 bases lining up with TRBD1. CDR3 length: 14 amino acids. Looked up from germline, CDR1 is SSHAT and CDR2 is FNYEAQ (reference sequence). CDR3 loop: CASSPDRGVETQYF. The CDR3, as DNA: TGTGCTAGCAGCCCTGACAGGGGGGTAGAGACCCAGTACTTC.

Note on this clone: The same CDR3 can be traced to other DNA sequences in this sample. The chain couples TRBV7-2 to TRBJ2-7; TRBD2 agrees at 10 bases. Germline CDR1 and CDR2: SGHTA and FQGNSA. The trim removed 1 base at V and 2 bases at J, leaving 2 bases unmatched. The CDR3 has 15 residues. CDR3 protein: CASSLGLAGAYEQYF. The CDR3 DNA follows: TGTGCCAGCAGCTTAGGGCTAGCGGGGGCCTACGAGCAGTACTTC. The variable domain in full, completed from reference TRBV7-2 and TRBJ2-7, reads GAGVSQSPSNKVTEKGKDVELRCDPISGHTALYWYRQSLGQGLEFLIYFQGNSAPDKSGLPSDRFSAERTGGSVSTLTIQRTQQEDSAVYLCASSLGLAGAYEQYFGPGTRLTVT.

This clone was seen more than once but under ten times. This chain connects TRBV2 to TRBJ2-7; D remains unclear. Trimming cost V 0 bases and J 2 bases, with 14 bases left between them. Germline-derived CDR1 and CDR2 are SNHLY and FYNNEI. The CDR3 has 16 residues. The CDR3 DNA reads as TGTGCCAGCAGTGAAGCCTGGTCATCCTCCCCCTACGAGCAGTACTTC. It translates to CASSEAWSSSPYEQYF.